One and the same sample provided the 18 T cell receptor beta chains below, sequenced in a study of shared clonotypes between healthy human individuals. This table comes from immunoSEQ multiplex PCR, and its TCRdb copy is limited to in-frame clones, with some not included. The profile shows 300,000 to 400,000 clones, roughly 84% of them singletons. Material for sequencing was memory CD8+ T cells sorted from blood. As to subset: CD45RO+ cells pooled with CCR7-negative TemRA cells. Receptors were obtained from a man between 18 and 35 years old in good health.

J is TRBJ2-7 and V is TRBV28, with 11 bases aligning to TRBD1. The length of the CDR3 is 14 residues. In germline, CDR1 is MDHEN, CDR2 SYDVKM. V lost 4 bases to trimming and J lost 5 bases; unmatched junction nucleotides: 4. The CDR3 DNA reads as TGTGCCAGCAGTTCGGGACAGGGGGGTGACGAGCAGTACTTC. Encoded protein: CASSSGQGGDEQYF.

This chain uses TRBV9 with TRBJ2-3; 10 bases fit TRBD2. Germline CDR1 and CDR2: SGDLS and YYNGEE. J gave up 1 base and V 10 bases, and 21 bases lay outside the gene matches. The CDR3 covers 19 residues. The CDR3 spells CAGPNNGAGGQLCTDTQYF. In DNA, the CDR3 is TGTGCCGGGCCAAATAACGGAGCGGGGGGGCAATTATGCACAGATACGCAGTATTTT.

There are a few counts of this clone. The genes are TRBV30 and TRBJ1-2; no clear D gene. V lost 4 bases and J lost 3, with 9 bases in between. The CDR3 extends over 12 amino acids. The germline V gene has CDR1 GTSNPN and CDR2 SVGIG (reference sequence). CDR3 region: CAWTGRYYGYTF. DNA for the CDR3: TGTGCCTGGACCGGCAGATACTATGGCTACACCTTC.

In its sample, this clone was seen once. This chain uses TRBV4-1 with TRBJ1-6; 7 bases line up with TRBD1. Trimming took 3 bases from V and 6 from J; bases not matched to a gene: 8. Germline CDR1 MGHRA, CDR2 YSYEKL. The CDR3 covers 16 residues. This CDR3 reads CASSQLSGTANSPLHF. The CDR3 nucleotides are TGCGCCAGCAGCCAGCTCTCCGGGACAGCTAATTCACCCCTCCACTTT.

This sequence joins TRBV6-5 and TRBJ2-1, with 7 nucleotides matching TRBD2. The germline gives CDR1 MNHEY, CDR2 SVGAGI. Trimming removed 2 bases from V and 14 bases from J; junction bases left unmatched: 3. The CDR3 is 11 residues long. The chain's CDR3 is CASSYGREEFF. The CDR3 coding sequence is TGTGCCAGCAGTTACGGACGGGAGGAGTTCTTC.

The genes are TRBV11-2 and TRBJ2-7; 8 bases are shared with TRBD2. The CDR3 consists of 12 residues. Unmatched junction bases numbered 6, after V lost 8 bases and J lost 6 bases. Germline V gene data show CDR1 as SGHAT and CDR2 as FQNNGV. Here the CDR3 reads CASSAGVGEQYF. CDR3 DNA: TGTGCCAGCTCAGCGGGGGTAGGCGAGCAGTACTTC.

In this sample, this clone turned up once. This sample also contains other DNA sequences that code for the same CDR3. The gene calls are TRBV6-5 and TRBJ1-2; 9 bases are a match to TRBD1. Germline V gives CDR1 MNHEY, CDR2 SVGAGI. The CDR3 loop spans 13 amino acids. V shed 6 bases, J shed 6 bases, and the junction held 5 bases outside the gene matches. Written as DNA, the CDR3 is TGTGCCAGCAGCCCACAGGGGGCGAATGGCTACACCTTC. Encoded protein: CASSPQGANGYTF.

This clone has just one count. V and J are TRBV27 and TRBJ2-7; TRBD1 might be the D (6 bases). This CDR3 has 14 amino acids. V lost 3 bases to trimming and J lost 6 bases, with 15 bases between them. Germline CDR1 reads MNHEY; CDR2 reads SMNVEV (reference sequence). As DNA, the CDR3 is TGTGCCAGCAGTTTGTCCAGGGGATTTGTCGAGCAGTACTTC. Translating gives CASSLSRGFVEQYF.

The chain employs TRBV9 and TRBJ1-1, with TRBD1 identical over 8 bases. Per the germline V gene, CDR1 is SGDLS and CDR2 is YYNGEE. V trimming: 3 bases; J trimming: 3 bases; junction bases outside the gene matches: 4. CDR3 length equals 14 residues. CDR3 residues: CASSGNRGDTEAFF. The CDR3 nucleotides read TGTGCCAGCAGCGGGAACAGGGGGGACACTGAAGCTTTCTTT.

In this sample, this clone turned up a few times. The V call is TRBV9, the J call TRBJ1-2, with D uncertain. Per germline, CDR1 SGDLS and CDR2 YYNGEE. V lost 5 bases, J lost 6 bases, and 17 bases lay in between. The CDR3 runs 14 residues. The CDR3 here is CASSAHGEGDGYTF. DNA for the CDR3: TGTGCCAGCAGTGCCCATGGGGAGGGTGATGGCTACACCTTC.

The chain uses TRBV5-1 and TRBJ2-2; D unclear. The V gene's germline CDR1 is SGHRS and CDR2 YFSETQ. The CDR3 sequence is 16 residues long. Trimming removed 4 bases at V and 4 bases at J, with 17 bases between. CDR3 in DNA: TGCGCCAGCAGCCTCCCGGCGAGTTTTGTCACCGGGGAGCTGTTTTTT. This translates into CASSLPASFVTGELFF.

About this clone: The junction shows a germline mismatch at one end, possibly a read error. The chain carries TRBV6-6 and TRBJ2-3; 8 nucleotides align to TRBD2. This CDR3 contains 15 residues. Germline V lookup: CDR1 MNHNY, CDR2 SVGAGI (reference sequence). The chain's CDR3 is CASRYWRGGTDTQYF. CDR3 in DNA: TGTGCCAGCAGGTACTGGCGGGGGGGCACAGATACGCAGTATTTT.

This chain joins TRBV7-9 and TRBJ2-7, with D perhaps TRBD1 or TRBD2 (5 bases each). Germline values: CDR1 SEHNR, CDR2 FQNEAQ (reference sequence). The CDR3 totals 14 residues. Trimming took 4 bases from V and 2 from J, leaving 12 bases between them. CDR3: CASSSHRDPYEQYF. The CDR3 DNA reads TGTGCCAGCAGCTCTCACCGGGACCCCTACGAGCAGTACTTC.

The V call is TRBV27, the J call TRBJ2-7; D gene ambiguous. Per germline, CDR1 MNHEY and CDR2 SMNVEV (reference sequence). The CDR3 length is 15 residues. The V and J ends lost 3 bases and 2 bases respectively, with 14 bases between them. CDR3 in DNA: TGTGCCAGCAGTTTCCTAGGTGCAGTTCCCTACGAGCAGTACTTC. Protein product: CASSFLGAVPYEQYF.

The V gene is TRBV7-9, the J gene TRBJ2-7; 9 nucleotides line up with TRBD1. The CDR3 is made up of 15 amino acids. CDR1 and CDR2 from the germline V gene are SEHNR and FQNEAQ (reference sequence). The V segment lost 5 bases and the J segment 5 bases; nucleotides outside the gene matches: 10. In DNA, the CDR3 is TGTGCCAGCAGCCGAACCGGGACAGGGAAACACGAGCAGTACTTC. The encoded protein is CASSRTGTGKHEQYF.

The V gene is TRBV27, the J gene TRBJ2-1; 8 positions agree with TRBD1. Trimming cost V 5 bases and J 5 bases; bases outside gene matches: 14. There are 17 residues in the CDR3. Germline V gives CDR1 MNHEY, CDR2 SMNVEV (reference sequence). The CDR3 is CASSTLDRGGQHNEQFF. CDR3 nucleotides: TGTGCCAGCAGTACCCTCGACAGGGGAGGTCAACACAATGAGCAGTTCTTC.

The chain is built from TRBV7-8 and TRBJ1-2, with 8 bases that match TRBD1. The length of the CDR3 is 13 residues. J gave up 6 bases and V 4 bases, and 4 bases lay outside the gene matches. CDR1 is SGHVS and CDR2 is FQNEAQ in the germline V gene. CDR3 bases: TGTGCCAGCAGCTCCTTGACAGGGGATGGCTACACCTTC. Translating it yields CASSSLTGDGYTF.

The chain joins TRBV4-2 to TRBJ1-2; maybe TRBD1 (6 bases). Germline CDR1 reads LGHNA; CDR2 reads YNFKEQ. The CDR3 is made up of 17 amino acids. The V end lost 0 bases, the J end lost 5 bases, and 19 bases lay between the germline ends. The DNA for the CDR3 is TGTGCCAGCAGCCAAGAACATATGGGACAAACGGCGTATGGCTACACCTTC. Protein sequence: CASSQEHMGQTAYGYTF.